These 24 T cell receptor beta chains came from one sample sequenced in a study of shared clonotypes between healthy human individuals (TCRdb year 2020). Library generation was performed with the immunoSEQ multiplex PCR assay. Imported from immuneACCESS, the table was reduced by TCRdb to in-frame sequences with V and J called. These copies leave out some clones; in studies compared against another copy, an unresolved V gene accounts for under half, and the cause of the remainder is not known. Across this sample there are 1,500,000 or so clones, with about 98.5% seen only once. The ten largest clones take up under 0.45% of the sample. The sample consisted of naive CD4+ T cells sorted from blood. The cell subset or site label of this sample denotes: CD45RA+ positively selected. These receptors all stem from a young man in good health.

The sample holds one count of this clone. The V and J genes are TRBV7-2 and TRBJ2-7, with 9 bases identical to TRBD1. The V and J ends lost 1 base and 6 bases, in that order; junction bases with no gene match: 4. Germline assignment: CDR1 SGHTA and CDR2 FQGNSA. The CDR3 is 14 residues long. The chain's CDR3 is CASSLDRGRSEQYF. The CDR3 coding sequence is TGTGCCAGCAGCTTAGACAGGGGGCGATCCGAGCAGTACTTC. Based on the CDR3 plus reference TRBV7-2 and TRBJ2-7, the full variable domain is GAGVSQSPSNKVTEKGKDVELRCDPISGHTALYWYRQSLGQGLEFLIYFQGNSAPDKSGLPSDRFSAERTGGSVSTLTIQRTQQEDSAVYLCASSLDRGRSEQYFGPGTRLTVT.

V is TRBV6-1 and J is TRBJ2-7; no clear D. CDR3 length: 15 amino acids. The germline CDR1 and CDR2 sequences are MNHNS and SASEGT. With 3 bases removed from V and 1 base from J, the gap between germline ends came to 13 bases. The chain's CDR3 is CASSELQVYSYEQYF. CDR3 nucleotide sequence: TGTGCCAGCAGTGAGCTCCAGGTTTATTCCTACGAGCAGTACTTC.

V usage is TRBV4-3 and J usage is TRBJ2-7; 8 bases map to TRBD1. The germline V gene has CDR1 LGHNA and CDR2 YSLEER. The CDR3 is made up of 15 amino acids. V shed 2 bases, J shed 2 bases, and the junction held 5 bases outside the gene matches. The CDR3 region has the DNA TGCGCCAGCAGCCAACTTCGGACAGGGACCTACGAGCAGTACTTC. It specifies CASSQLRTGTYEQYF.

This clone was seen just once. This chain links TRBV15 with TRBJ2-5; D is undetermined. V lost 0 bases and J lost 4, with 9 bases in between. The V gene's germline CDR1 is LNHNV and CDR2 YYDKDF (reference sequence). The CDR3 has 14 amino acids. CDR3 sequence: CATSREKVVETQYF. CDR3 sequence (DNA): TGTGCCACCAGCAGAGAGAAAGTCGTAGAGACCCAGTACTTC.

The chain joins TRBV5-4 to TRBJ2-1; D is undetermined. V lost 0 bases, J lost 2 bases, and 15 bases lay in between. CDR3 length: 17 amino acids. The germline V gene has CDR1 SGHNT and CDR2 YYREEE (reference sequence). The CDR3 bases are TGTGCCAGCAGCTTGGAGTCAGCGATCCTCCCCTACAATGAGCAGTTCTTC. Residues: CASSLESAILPYNEQFF.

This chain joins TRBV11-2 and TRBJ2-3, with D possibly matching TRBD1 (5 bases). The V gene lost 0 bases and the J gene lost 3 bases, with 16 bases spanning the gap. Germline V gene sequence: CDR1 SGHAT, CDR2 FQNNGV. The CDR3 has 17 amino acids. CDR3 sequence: CASSLDLWGVGTDTQYF. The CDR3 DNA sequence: TGTGCCAGCAGCTTAGATCTTTGGGGCGTAGGGACAGATACGCAGTATTTT.

The CDR3 reads CASSRDRVHGYTF. The CDR3 region has the DNA TGTGCCAGCAGCCGGGACAGGGTCCATGGCTACACCTTC. The chain uses TRBV11-2 and TRBJ1-2, with TRBD1 identical over 9 bases. The ends lost 5 bases at V and 6 bases at J; junction bases unmatched: 4. CDR3 size: 13 residues. Germline V gene sequence: CDR1 SGHAT, CDR2 FQNNGV.

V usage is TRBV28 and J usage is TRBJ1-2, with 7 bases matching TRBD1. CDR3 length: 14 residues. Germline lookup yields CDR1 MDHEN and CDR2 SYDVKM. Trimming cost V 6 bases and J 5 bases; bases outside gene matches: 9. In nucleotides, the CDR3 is TGTGCCAGCAGCGAACAGGGGCGACTGTATGGCTACACCTTC. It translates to CASSEQGRLYGYTF.

The CDR3, as DNA: TGTGCCAGCAGCCTATCCTCTACTGAGGATACGCAGTATTTT. Translated: CASSLSSTEDTQYF. The chain recombines TRBV11-2 with TRBJ2-3; D gene ambiguous. The V end was cut by 5 bases, the J end by 6 bases, with 15 bases between. Per the germline V gene, CDR1 is SGHAT and CDR2 is FQNNGV. CDR3 length equals 14 residues.

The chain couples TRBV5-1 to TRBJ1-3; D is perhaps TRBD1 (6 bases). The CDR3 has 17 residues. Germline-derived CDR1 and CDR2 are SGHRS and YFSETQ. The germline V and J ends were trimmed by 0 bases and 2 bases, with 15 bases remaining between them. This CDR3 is CASSLGTGISPGNTIYF. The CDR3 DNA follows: TGCGCCAGCAGCTTGGGTACAGGGATCTCGCCTGGAAACACCATATATTTT.

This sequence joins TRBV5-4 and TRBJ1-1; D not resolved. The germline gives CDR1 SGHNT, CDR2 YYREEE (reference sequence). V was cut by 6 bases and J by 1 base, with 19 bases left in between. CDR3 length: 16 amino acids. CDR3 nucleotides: TGTGCCAGCATCTGGATTGCCAGACCGGAGAACACTGAAGCTTTCTTT. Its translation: CASIWIARPENTEAFF. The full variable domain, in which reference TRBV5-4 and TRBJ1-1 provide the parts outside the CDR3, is ETGVTQSPTHLIKTRGQQVTLRCSSQSGHNTVSWYQQALGQGPQFIFQYYREEENGRGNFPPRFSGLQFPNYSSELNVNALELDDSALYLCASIWIARPENTEAFFGQGTRLTVV.

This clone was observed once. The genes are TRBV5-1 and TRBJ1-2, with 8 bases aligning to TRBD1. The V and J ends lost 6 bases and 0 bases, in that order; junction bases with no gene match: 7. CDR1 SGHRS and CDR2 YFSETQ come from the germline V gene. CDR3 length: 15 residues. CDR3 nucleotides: TGCGCCAGCAACGTGGACAGGGAAGCTAACTATGGCTACACCTTC. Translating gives CASNVDREANYGYTF. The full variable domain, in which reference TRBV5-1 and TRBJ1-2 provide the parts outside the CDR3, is KAGVTQTPRYLIKTRGQQVTLSCSPISGHRSVSWYQQTPGQGLQFLFEYFSETQRNKGNFPGRFSGRQFSNSRSEMNVSTLELGDSALYLCASNVDREANYGYTFGSGTRLTVV.

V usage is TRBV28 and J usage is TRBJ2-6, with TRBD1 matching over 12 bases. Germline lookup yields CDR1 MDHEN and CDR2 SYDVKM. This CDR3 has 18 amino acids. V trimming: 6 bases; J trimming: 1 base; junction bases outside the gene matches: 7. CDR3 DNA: TGTGCCAGCAGCCTGGGGACAGGGGGCGCTTCTGGGGCCAACGTCCTGACTTTC. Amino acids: CASSLGTGGASGANVLTF.

CDR3 in amino acids: CASTHRGSRNQPQHF. DNA of the CDR3: TGTGCCAGCACACACAGGGGGTCTCGCAATCAGCCCCAGCATTTT. This sequence joins TRBV2 and TRBJ1-5; 8 nucleotides line up with TRBD1. Germline V gives CDR1 SNHLY, CDR2 FYNNEI. The CDR3 runs 15 residues. V was clipped by 7 bases and J by 2 bases; unmatched bases: 7.

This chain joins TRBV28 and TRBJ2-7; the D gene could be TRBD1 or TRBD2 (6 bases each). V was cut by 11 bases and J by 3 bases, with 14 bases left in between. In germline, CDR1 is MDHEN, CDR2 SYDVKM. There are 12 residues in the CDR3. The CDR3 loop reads CAAGHLYYEQYF. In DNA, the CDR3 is TGTGCCGCGGGACACTTGTACTACGAGCAGTACTTC.

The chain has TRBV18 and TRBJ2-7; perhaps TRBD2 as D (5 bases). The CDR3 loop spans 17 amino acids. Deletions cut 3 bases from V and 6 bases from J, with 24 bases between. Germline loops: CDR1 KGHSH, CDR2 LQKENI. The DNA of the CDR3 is TGTGCCAGCTCACCCCGTCCTATTCGGGATCGTGGCGCCGAGCAGTACTTC. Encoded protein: CASSPRPIRDRGAEQYF.

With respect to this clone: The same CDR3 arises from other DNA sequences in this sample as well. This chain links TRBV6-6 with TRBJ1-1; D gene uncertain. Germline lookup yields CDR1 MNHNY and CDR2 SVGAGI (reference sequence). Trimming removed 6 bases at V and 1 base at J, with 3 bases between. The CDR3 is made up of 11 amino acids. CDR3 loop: CASSPNTEAFF. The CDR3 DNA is TGTGCCAGCAGCCCGAACACTGAAGCTTTCTTT.

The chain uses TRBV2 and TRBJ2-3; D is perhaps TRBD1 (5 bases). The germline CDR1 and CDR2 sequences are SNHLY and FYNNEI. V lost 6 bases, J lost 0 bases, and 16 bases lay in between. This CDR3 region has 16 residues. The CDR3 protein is CASRDHRILSTDTQYF. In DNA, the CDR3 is TGTGCCAGCAGGGACCACAGGATTCTAAGCACAGATACGCAGTATTTT.

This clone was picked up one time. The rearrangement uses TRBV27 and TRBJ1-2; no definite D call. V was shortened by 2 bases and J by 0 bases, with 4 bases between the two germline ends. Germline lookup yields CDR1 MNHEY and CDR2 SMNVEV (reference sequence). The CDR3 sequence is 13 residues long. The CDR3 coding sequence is TGTGCCAGCAGTTTACGTCCTAACTATGGCTACACCTTC. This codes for CASSLRPNYGYTF.

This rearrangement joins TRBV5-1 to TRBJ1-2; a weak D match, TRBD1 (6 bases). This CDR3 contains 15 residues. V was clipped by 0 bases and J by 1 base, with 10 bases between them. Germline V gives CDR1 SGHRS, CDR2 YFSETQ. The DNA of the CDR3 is TGCGCCAGCAGCTTGGACAACAGGGATAACTATGGCTACACCTTC. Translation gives CASSLDNRDNYGYTF.

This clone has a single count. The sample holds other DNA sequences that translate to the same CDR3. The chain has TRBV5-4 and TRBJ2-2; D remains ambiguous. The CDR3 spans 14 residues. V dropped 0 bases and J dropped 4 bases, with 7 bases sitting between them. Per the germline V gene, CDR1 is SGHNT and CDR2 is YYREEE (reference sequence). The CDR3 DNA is TGTGCCAGCAGCTTGGAAAGGGCCACCGGGGAGCTGTTTTTT. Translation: CASSLERATGELFF. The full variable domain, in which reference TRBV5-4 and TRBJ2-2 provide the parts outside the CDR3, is ETGVTQSPTHLIKTRGQQVTLRCSSQSGHNTVSWYQQALGQGPQFIFQYYREEENGRGNFPPRFSGLQFPNYSSELNVNALELDDSALYLCASSLERATGELFFGEGSRLTVL.

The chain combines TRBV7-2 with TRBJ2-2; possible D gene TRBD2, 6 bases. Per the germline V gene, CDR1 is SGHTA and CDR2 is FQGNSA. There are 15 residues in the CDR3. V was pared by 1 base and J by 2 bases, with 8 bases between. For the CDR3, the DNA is TGTGCCAGCAGCTTAGTTGCGGGAAACACCGGGGAGCTGTTTTTT. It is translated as CASSLVAGNTGELFF. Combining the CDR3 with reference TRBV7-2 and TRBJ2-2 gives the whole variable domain GAGVSQSPSNKVTEKGKDVELRCDPISGHTALYWYRQSLGQGLEFLIYFQGNSAPDKSGLPSDRFSAERTGGSVSTLTIQRTQQEDSAVYLCASSLVAGNTGELFFGEGSRLTVL.

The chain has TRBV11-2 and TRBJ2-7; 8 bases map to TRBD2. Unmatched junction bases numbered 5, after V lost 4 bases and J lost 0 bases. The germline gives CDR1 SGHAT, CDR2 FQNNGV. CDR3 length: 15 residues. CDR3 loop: CASSSGGGRSYEQYF. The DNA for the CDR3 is TGTGCCAGCAGCTCCGGGGGGGGACGCTCCTACGAGCAGTACTTC.

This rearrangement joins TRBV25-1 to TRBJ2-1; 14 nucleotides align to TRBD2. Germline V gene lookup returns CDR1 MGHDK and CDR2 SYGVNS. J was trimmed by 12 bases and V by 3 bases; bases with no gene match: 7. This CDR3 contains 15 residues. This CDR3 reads CASSDLTSGRASQFF. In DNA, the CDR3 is TGTGCCAGCAGTGACCTGACTAGCGGGAGGGCCTCGCAGTTCTTC. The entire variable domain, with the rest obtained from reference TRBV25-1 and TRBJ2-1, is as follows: EADIYQTPRYLVIGTGKKITLECSQTMGHDKMYWYQQDPGMELHLIHYSYGVNSTEKGDLSSESTVSRIRTEHFPLTLESARPSHTSQYLCASSDLTSGRASQFFGPGTRLTVL.